These 32 T cell receptor beta chains came from one sample sequenced in a study of blood T cell repertoires in COVID-19. TCRdb's copy holds only in-frame clones and misses some; the assay was immunoSEQ multiplex PCR. The sample includes tens of thousands of clones, approximately 85% of them seen just once. The sample comprised peripheral blood. The receptor set was obtained from a man aged 35-49 years with acute or convalescent COVID-19.

The J gene is TRBJ1-1, the V gene TRBV7-9; D is unresolved. The V gene lost 5 bases and the J gene lost 11 bases, with 18 bases spanning the gap. Germline CDR1 is SEHNR and CDR2 is FQNEAQ (reference sequence). The CDR3 contains 13 residues. The chain's CDR3 is CASSLARREEAFF. DNA of the CDR3: TGTGCCAGCAGCCTCGCGCGGAGGGAAGAGGCTTTCTTT.

V and J are TRBV24-1 and TRBJ2-7; a weak D match, TRBD1 (7 bases). The CDR3 loop spans 16 amino acids. Germline CDR1 reads KGHDR; CDR2 reads SFDVKD. Trimming shortened V by 0 bases and J by 6 bases, and 17 bases separated the two germline ends. CDR3 nucleotide sequence: TGTGCCACCAGTGATTTGCAGTCAGGGGGGCCGGCCGAGCAGTACTTC. Translating gives CATSDLQSGGPAEQYF.

This clone was detected only a few times. The J gene is TRBJ1-3, the V gene TRBV7-2; D not certain. With 5 bases removed from V and 4 bases from J, the gap between germline ends came to 9 bases. Germline V lookup: CDR1 SGHTA, CDR2 FQGNSA. This CDR3 contains 13 residues. CDR3 nucleotides: TGTGCCAGCAGCCCTAGTCGAGGAAACACCATATATTTT. This encodes CASSPSRGNTIYF.

This chain connects TRBV28 to TRBJ1-1; 7 positions agree with TRBD1. Germline loops: CDR1 MDHEN, CDR2 SYDVKM. The CDR3 is 13 residues long. V was pared by 3 bases and J by 9 bases, with 7 bases of the junction left unmatched. CDR3 in amino acids: CASSFGGQNKAFF. The DNA for the CDR3 is TGTGCCAGCAGTTTTGGGGGACAGAACAAAGCTTTCTTT.

Comments on this clone: The junction departs from the called germline gene at one end, perhaps through a read error. The J gene is TRBJ2-1, the V gene TRBV5-1; D unresolved. Looked up from germline, CDR1 is SGHRS and CDR2 is YFSETQ. This CDR3 region has 12 residues. DNA for the CDR3: TGCGCCAGCAGCCTGAACCCCCCAGGCCAGCTCTTC. It encodes CASSLNPPGQLF.

The chain recombines TRBV5-8 with TRBJ2-5; TRBD1 matches 8 bases. Germline V gene sequence: CDR1 SGHTS, CDR2 YDEGEE. CDR3 size: 13 residues. Germline trimming cut 5 bases from V and 4 bases from J; bases unmatched to any gene: 4. The DNA for the CDR3 is TGTGCCAGCAGAGACAGGGGTCGAGAGACCCAGTACTTC. Translated: CASRDRGRETQYF.

The J gene is TRBJ1-5, the V gene TRBV7-9; 8 bases match TRBD1. The V gene's germline CDR1 is SEHNR and CDR2 FQNEAQ (reference sequence). The V segment lost 5 bases and the J segment 5 bases; nucleotides outside the gene matches: 5. This CDR3 is 14 amino acids long. CDR3 protein: CASSPDRGDQPQHF. CDR3 sequence (DNA): TGTGCCAGCAGCCCTGACAGGGGAGATCAGCCCCAGCATTTT.

V and J are TRBV9 and TRBJ2-7, with TRBD1 identical over 9 bases. Per germline, CDR1 SGDLS and CDR2 YYNGEE. This CDR3 has 14 amino acids. With 0 bases clipped from V and 5 bases from J, the junction kept 3 bases outside the gene matches. This CDR3 reads CASSVDRGRNEQYF. The CDR3, as DNA: TGTGCCAGCAGCGTAGACAGGGGGCGGAACGAGCAGTACTTC.

The J gene is TRBJ1-6, the V gene TRBV7-6, with 7 bases matching TRBD1. Germline lookup yields CDR1 SGHVS and CDR2 FNYEAQ. The CDR3 is 15 residues long. J was trimmed by 6 bases and V by 3 bases; bases with no gene match: 5. The CDR3 reads CASSLGRQGNSPLHF. The CDR3 bases are TGTGCCAGCAGCTTGGGTCGACAGGGTAATTCACCCCTCCACTTT.

The V gene is TRBV11-2, the J gene TRBJ1-3; no clear D gene. The CDR3 extends over 10 amino acids. Germline V lookup: CDR1 SGHAT, CDR2 FQNNGV. V was pared by 9 bases and J by 4 bases, with 4 bases between. The CDR3 here is CARGGNTIYF. CDR3 nucleotide sequence: TGTGCCAGGGGCGGAAACACCATATATTTT.

The chain links TRBV20-1 to TRBJ2-4; TRBD2 matches at 11 bases. The CDR3 contains 16 residues. Germline V gives CDR1 DFQATT, CDR2 SNEGSKA (reference sequence). Trimming at V came to 3 bases and at J to 6 bases, leaving 10 bases not matched to a gene. The CDR3 DNA sequence: TGCAGTGCTAGTGGTCTAGCGGGGGGCCGGGGAAACATTCAGTACTTC. Residues: CSASGLAGGRGNIQYF.

This chain joins TRBV28 and TRBJ1-5; D is unclear. There are 12 residues in the CDR3. From germline, CDR1 is MDHEN and CDR2 SYDVKM. Deletions cut 5 bases from V and 8 bases from J, with 10 bases between. DNA for the CDR3: TGTGCCAGCAGTCTTCCCCAGAAGCCCCAGCATTTT. Translated: CASSLPQKPQHF.

This chain uses TRBV27 with TRBJ2-1; 9 positions match TRBD1. CDR3 length: 17 residues. V lost 5 bases to trimming and J lost 2 bases; unmatched junction nucleotides: 10. CDR1 is MNHEY and CDR2 is SMNVEV in the germline V gene (reference sequence). The CDR3 is CASSARPGQGPYNEQFF. The CDR3 region has the DNA TGTGCCAGCAGTGCTCGACCGGGACAGGGTCCCTACAATGAGCAGTTCTTC.

The J gene is TRBJ2-3, the V gene TRBV9; maybe TRBD2 (7 bases). Germline loops: CDR1 SGDLS, CDR2 YYNGEE. V was trimmed by 4 bases and J by 4 bases, leaving 19 bases between them. The length of the CDR3 is 16 residues. DNA of the CDR3: TGTGCCAGCAGCTCCTTGGGGGGGGGCCTTTCAGATACGCAGTATTTT. This translates into CASSSLGGGLSDTQYF. The whole variable domain, filled in from reference TRBV9 and TRBJ2-3, reads DSGVTQTPKHLITATGQRVTLRCSPRSGDLSVYWYQQSLDQGLQFLIQYYNGEERAKGNILERFSAQQFPDLHSELNLSSLELGDSALYFCASSSLGGGLSDTQYFGPGTRLTVL.

V is TRBV4-1 and J is TRBJ2-5; 9 nucleotides agree with TRBD2. The germline gives CDR1 MGHRA, CDR2 YSYEKL. V was clipped by 4 bases and J by 3 bases; unmatched bases: 6. The CDR3 runs 15 residues. CDR3 in amino acids: CASSRGGGAEETQYF. The CDR3 DNA reads TGCGCCAGCAGCCGCGGCGGGGGGGCGGAAGAGACCCAGTACTTC.

This clone was detected once. The V call is TRBV10-2, the J call TRBJ2-2; D may be TRBD1 (5 bases). The V gene lost 3 bases and the J gene lost 4 bases, with 15 bases spanning the gap. The CDR3 runs 16 residues. Germline assignment: CDR1 WSHSY and CDR2 SAAADI. CDR3 sequence (DNA): TGCGCCAGCAGTGACGGTGGACAAAGAGGCACCGGGGAGCTGTTTTTT. This gives the protein CASSDGGQRGTGELFF.

V gene TRBV2 combines with J gene TRBJ1-4, with unresolved D. The germline V and J ends were trimmed by 6 bases and 4 bases, with 9 bases remaining between them. CDR1 and CDR2 (germline): SNHLY, FYNNEI. The CDR3 loop spans 13 amino acids. The CDR3 region is CASRPGINEKLFF. The CDR3 DNA is TGTGCCAGCAGACCAGGCATTAATGAAAAACTGTTTTTT.

The chain combines TRBV2 with TRBJ2-6; D remains unclear. The V end was cut by 3 bases, the J end by 11 bases, with 8 bases between. In germline, CDR1 is SNHLY, CDR2 FYNNEI. The CDR3 runs 12 residues. The CDR3 sequence: CASSETFDVLTF. The CDR3 DNA reads as TGTGCCAGCAGTGAGACATTCGACGTCCTGACTTTC.

The chain combines TRBV2 with TRBJ2-7; 7 bases agree with TRBD1. CDR1 SNHLY and CDR2 FYNNEI come from the germline V gene. CDR3 length: 13 amino acids. The V gene end was trimmed by 7 bases and the J gene end by 3 bases; junction bases not matched to a gene: 6. CDR3 DNA: TGTGCCAGCACCGGACAGGTGGGCTACGAGCAGTACTTC. Translation gives CASTGQVGYEQYF.

The chain uses TRBV3-1 (or the pseudogene TRBV3-2) and TRBJ2-7; 7 nucleotides align to TRBD1. The germline V gene encodes CDR1 LGHDT and CDR2 YNNKEL (reference sequence). Trimming took 3 bases from V and 6 from J; bases not matched to a gene: 5. CDR3 size: 13 residues. The CDR3 DNA reads TGTGCCAGCAGCCAGGTGAGGGGGCGCGAGCAGTACTTC. This translates into CASSQVRGREQYF.

This clone was recorded a few times. V usage is TRBV7-8 and J usage is TRBJ1-4; the match to TRBD1 covers 8 bases. Trimming removed 5 bases from V and 7 bases from J; junction bases left unmatched: 3. The CDR3 contains 13 residues. Germline V gene data show CDR1 as SGHVS and CDR2 as FQNEAQ. CDR3 residues: CASSVDRGEKLFF. The CDR3 nucleotides are TGTGCCAGCAGCGTAGACAGGGGTGAAAAACTGTTTTTT.

The chain employs TRBV6-5 and TRBJ1-1; D may be TRBD1 (5 bases). The ends were cut back, 6 bases at V and 0 bases at J, with 11 bases in the middle. Per germline, CDR1 MNHEY and CDR2 SVGAGI. This CDR3 spans 14 amino acids. Written as DNA, the CDR3 is TGTGCCAGCAGCACGACAGCCCTGAACACTGAAGCTTTCTTT. It codes for CASSTTALNTEAFF.

This clone was picked up a small number of times. The V gene is TRBV14, the J gene TRBJ1-2; the D gene is possibly TRBD1 (6 bases). The CDR3 has 14 residues. The germline gives CDR1 SGHDN, CDR2 FVKESK. Deletions cut 2 bases from V and 1 base from J, with 8 bases between. CDR3 DNA sequence: TGTGCCAGCAGCCAATCGGACAGTAACTATGGCTACACCTTC. This translates into CASSQSDSNYGYTF. The full variable domain, rest sourced from reference TRBV14 and TRBJ1-2, is EAGVTQFPSHSVIEKGQTVTLRCDPISGHDNLYWYRRVMGKEIKFLLHFVKESKQDESGMPNNRFLAERTGGTYSTLKVQPAELEDSGVYFCASSQSDSNYGYTFGSGTRLTVV.

CDR3 region: CASSNTGGETQYF. In DNA, the CDR3 is TGCGCCAGCAGCAACACCGGGGGAGAGACCCAGTACTTC. This sequence joins TRBV5-1 and TRBJ2-5, with D perhaps matching TRBD2 (6 bases). The germline gives CDR1 SGHRS, CDR2 YFSETQ. The CDR3 has 13 amino acids. V was clipped by 4 bases and J by 4 bases, with 11 bases between them.

The chain uses TRBV7-9 and TRBJ1-1, with a tentative D call TRBD1 (6 bases). With 1 base removed from V and 3 bases from J, the gap between germline ends came to 12 bases. The CDR3 sequence is 15 residues long. Germline V CDR1 and CDR2: SEHNR, FQNEAQ (reference sequence). CDR3 DNA: TGTGCCAGCAGCTTAGAGGGGGACGGCTACACTGAAGCTTTCTTT. Translating it yields CASSLEGDGYTEAFF.

The rearrangement uses TRBV6-5 and TRBJ2-7; D is uncertain. V was trimmed by 6 bases and J by 3 bases, leaving 9 bases between them. The germline V gene encodes CDR1 MNHEY and CDR2 SVGAGI. The CDR3 loop spans 12 amino acids. The CDR3: CASSSRGYEQYF. As DNA, the CDR3 is TGTGCCAGCAGCTCGCGTGGCTACGAGCAGTACTTC.

This chain links TRBV2 with TRBJ1-6, with 10 nucleotides matching TRBD1. The germline CDR1 and CDR2 sequences are SNHLY and FYNNEI. The CDR3 extends over 14 amino acids. The ends lost 5 bases at V and 9 bases at J; junction bases unmatched: 4. This CDR3 reads CASSSDRGGSPLHF. The DNA for the CDR3 is TGTGCCAGCAGTTCGGACAGGGGGGGTTCACCCCTCCACTTT.

J is TRBJ1-2 and V is TRBV6-6; 7 nucleotides match TRBD1. The CDR3 spans 12 residues. Germline CDR1 reads MNHNY; CDR2 reads SVGAGI (reference sequence). Trimming removed 6 bases from V and 6 bases from J; junction bases left unmatched: 4. The CDR3 sequence: CASSEGANGYTF. The CDR3 DNA is TGTGCCAGCAGCGAGGGGGCGAATGGCTACACCTTC.

The V gene is TRBV29-1, the J gene TRBJ1-2, with D possibly matching TRBD1 (5 bases). The CDR3 has 13 residues. Germline loops: CDR1 SQVTM, CDR2 ANQGSEA. Trimming took 7 bases from V and 4 from J, leaving 16 bases between them. In DNA form, the CDR3 reads TGCAGCGCTACTGGCGGCAGGGCCTATGGCTACACCTTC. Encoded protein: CSATGGRAYGYTF.

This rearrangement joins TRBV7-9 to TRBJ1-5, with D possibly matching TRBD1 (6 bases). From germline, CDR1 is SEHNR and CDR2 FQNEAQ (reference sequence). This CDR3 spans 17 amino acids. V was cut by 5 bases and J by 0 bases, with 17 bases left in between. The CDR3 reads CASSDNRVQHSNQPQHF. The CDR3, as DNA: TGTGCCAGCAGCGACAACAGGGTTCAGCATAGCAATCAGCCCCAGCATTTT. The full variable domain, in which reference TRBV7-9 and TRBJ1-5 provide the parts outside the CDR3, is DTGVSQNPRHKITKRGQNVTFRCDPISEHNRLYWYRQTLGQGPEFLTYFQNEAQLEKSRLLSDRFSAERPKGSFSTLEIQRTEQGDSAMYLCASSDNRVQHSNQPQHFGDGTRLSIL.

The chain carries TRBV9 and TRBJ2-1; TRBD2 matches 10 bases. The CDR3 is 14 residues long. Germline CDR1 reads SGDLS; CDR2 reads YYNGEE. Germline trimming cut 0 bases from V and 10 bases from J; bases unmatched to any gene: 4. CDR3 protein: CASSVVSGGAEQFF. The CDR3 DNA reads TGTGCCAGCAGCGTAGTCAGCGGGGGGGCCGAGCAGTTCTTC.

The rearrangement uses TRBV5-1 and TRBJ2-7; D remains ambiguous. The CDR3 extends over 12 amino acids. CDR1 is SGHRS and CDR2 is YFSETQ in the germline V gene. Trimming removed 8 bases from V and 5 bases from J, with 14 bases in between. The CDR3 nucleotides are TGCGCCAGTTCAGGTACAGTCCACGAGCAGTACTTC. The encoded protein is CASSGTVHEQYF.